This T cell receptor beta chain came from a study of shared clonotypes between healthy human individuals. Only one count was recorded for this clone. Its specificity is not known. Germline CDR1 SGHRS, CDR2 YFSETQ. This CDR3 has 16 amino acids. Trimming took 4 bases from V and 2 from J, leaving 19 bases between them. Study conclusions and caveats: The study's rarefaction showed incomplete sorted-subset sequencing despite large depth. Only blood was sampled, and tissue TCR repertoires likely differ from blood ones.

Produced via immunoSEQ multiplex PCR; TCRdb's table is partial and in-frame only. The sample records about 2 million clones, around 95% being singletons. Material: naive CD4+ T cells sorted from blood. Noted subset: CD45RA+ positively selected. The chain couples TRBV5-1 to TRBJ2-7, with TRBD2 as a possible D gene (5 bases). This TCR came from a man aged 18 to 29 in good health. CDR3 amino acids: CASSPPGGLRTYEQYF. CDR3 sequence (DNA): TGCGCCAGCAGCCCGCCCGGAGGCCTCCGGACCTACGAGCAGTACTTC.